This entry lists 6 T cell receptor beta chains sequenced from one sample in a study of control samples from healthy donors and cancer patients (dated by TCRdb to between 2020 and 2021). The library came from the immunoSEQ multiplex PCR assay. This immuneACCESS table, as held by TCRdb, lists in-frame sequences with V and J called but not all clones. Of the missing ones, under half trace to an unresolved V gene in checked studies; the others have no known cause. For this sample the table gives 350,000 to 450,000 clones, of which around 90% were detected only once. The ten biggest clones cover 5% to 7% of the sample. Input material: PBMCs. The receptors were gathered from a man between 40 and 49 years old with head and neck cancer.

The V gene is TRBV18, the J gene TRBJ2-7, with D unclear. V shed 3 bases and J shed 2 bases, with 14 bases lying between them. The CDR3 runs 15 residues. The germline gives CDR1 KGHSH, CDR2 LQKENI. In DNA form, the CDR3 reads TGTGCCAGCTCACCCTCCGGAGACTCTACCTACGAGCAGTACTTC. Its translation: CASSPSGDSTYEQYF.

The V and J genes are TRBV7-3 and TRBJ1-1; 7 positions match TRBD1. CDR3 length equals 14 residues. Losses at the gene ends were 5 bases for V and 3 bases for J; bases not matched to a gene: 6. The germline gives CDR1 SGHTA, CDR2 FQGTGA. This CDR3 is CASSASTGHTEAFF. The DNA for the CDR3 is TGTGCCAGCAGCGCCTCGACAGGGCACACTGAAGCTTTCTTT. Combining the CDR3 with reference TRBV7-3 and TRBJ1-1 gives the whole variable domain GAGVSQTPSNKVTEKGKYVELRCDPISGHTALYWYRQSLGQGPEFLIYFQGTGAADDSGLPNDRFFAVRPEGSVSTLKIQRTERGDSAVYLCASSASTGHTEAFFGQGTRLTVV.

The J gene is TRBJ1-1, the V gene TRBV5-1, with D possibly TRBD1 on 5 matching bases. Germline CDR1 reads SGHRS; CDR2 reads YFSETQ. Trimming stripped 2 bases from V and 6 bases from J, with 11 bases between. CDR3 length equals 13 residues. DNA of the CDR3: TGCGCCAGCAGCTTCGCAGGGACTGCTGAAGCTTTCTTT. It encodes CASSFAGTAEAFF.

CDR3 sequence (DNA): TGTGCCAGCCTACCGACAGAGAATGAAGCTTTCTTT. It codes for CASLPTENEAFF. V is TRBV6-4 and J is TRBJ1-1; possible D gene TRBD1, 5 bases. This CDR3 contains 12 residues. Germline V gene lookup returns CDR1 MRHNA and CDR2 SNTAGT. Trimming stripped 8 bases from V and 7 bases from J, with 14 bases between.

CDR3 residues: CASSFSGTGGLEAFF. DNA for the CDR3: TGTGCCAGCAGCTTTTCCGGGACAGGGGGCTTGGAAGCTTTCTTT. The chain is built from TRBV5-8 and TRBJ1-1; 12 nucleotides agree with TRBD1. Losses at the gene ends were 2 bases for V and 8 bases for J; bases not matched to a gene: 7. Germline V CDR1 and CDR2: SGHTS, YDEGEE. This CDR3 comprises 15 residues.

V is TRBV7-2 and J is TRBJ2-5; D is undetermined. Per the germline V gene, CDR1 is SGHTA and CDR2 is FQGNSA. CDR3 length: 14 residues. Trimming shortened V by 8 bases and J by 0 bases, and 13 bases separated the two germline ends. This CDR3 reads CASFSGQYQETQYF. The CDR3 region has the DNA TGTGCCAGCTTCAGTGGGCAGTACCAAGAGACCCAGTACTTC.